The 31 T cell receptor beta chains below come from one sample, sequenced in a study of CD8+CD57+ T cells in acquired aplastic anemia. The template used for profiling TCR beta VDJ and CDR3 was genomic DNA. TCRdb independently ran MiXCR on the reads; one entry per CDR3 protein. The data contain around 500,000 distinct CDR3 sequences, less than 35% of them singletons. Whoever was chosen for sequencing had shown CD8+CD57+ cell expansion by flow cytometry. Material: sorted CD4+, CD8+, or CD8+CD57+ T cells (not recorded which) from PBMCs. The receptors here all came from a human donor with aplastic anemia.

The CDR3 bases are TGTGCCAGCAGTGACTTCAGGAAAGCTTTCTTT. It translates to CASSDFRKAFF. The chain combines TRBV6-1 with TRBJ1-1; D gene unclear. The V gene's germline CDR1 is MNHNS and CDR2 SASEGT. The CDR3 is made up of 11 amino acids. Between the trimmed V and J ends, which lost 3 bases and 9 bases, there was a span of 8 bases.

This clonotype has a count of ten or more. The chain has TRBV11-2 and TRBJ2-7; D not resolved. Deletions cut 4 bases from V and 6 bases from J, with 13 bases between. The CDR3 contains 13 residues. CDR1 SGHAT and CDR2 FQNNGV come from the germline V gene. The CDR3 loop is CASSSSLVSEQYF. CDR3 DNA sequence: TGTGCCAGCAGCTCAAGCCTGGTTTCCGAGCAGTACTTC.

Note on this clonotype: One end of the junction is discordant with germline, which a read error may explain. The chain uses TRBV20-1 and TRBJ2-5; 10 bases agree with TRBD2. In germline, CDR1 is DFQATT, CDR2 SNEGSKA (reference sequence). The CDR3 extends over 17 amino acids. CDR3 amino acids: CSARLRPGLAFREAQYF. The CDR3 DNA sequence: TGCAGTGCTAGGTTGCGCCCGGGACTAGCGTTTAGAGAGGCCCAGTACTTC.

This clonotype was observed a handful of times. This chain links TRBV19 with TRBJ1-2; 7 positions match TRBD1. With V trimmed by 11 bases and J by 4 bases, 13 bases remained unmatched. There are 14 residues in the CDR3. Germline CDR1 is LNHDA and CDR2 is SQIVND (reference sequence). The CDR3 coding sequence is TGTGCCTGGGCCTCGACAGGGAGAGTCTATGGCTACACCTTC. This translates into CAWASTGRVYGYTF.

The chain uses TRBV5-1 and TRBJ2-7, with D possibly TRBD2 on 7 matching bases. V lost 4 bases and J 0 bases, leaving 17 bases between the germline ends. The CDR3 sequence is 16 residues long. Germline CDR1 SGHRS, CDR2 YFSETQ. The CDR3 DNA reads as TGCGCCAGCAGCGCCCGCGGAGGGGGGGGCTCCTACGAGCAGTACTTC. It translates to CASSARGGGGSYEQYF. Filled out from reference TRBV5-1 and TRBJ2-7, the complete variable domain reads KAGVTQTPRYLIKTRGQQVTLSCSPISGHRSVSWYQQTPGQGLQFLFEYFSETQRNKGNFPGRFSGRQFSNSRSEMNVSTLELGDSALYLCASSARGGGGSYEQYFGPGTRLTVT.

This clonotype turned up a few times. J is TRBJ1-1 and V is TRBV29-1; TRBD1 matches at 7 bases. Germline CDR1 reads SQVTM; CDR2 reads ANQGSEA. With 7 bases clipped from V and 11 bases from J, the junction kept 10 bases outside the gene matches. CDR3 size: 11 residues. This CDR3 reads CSAWTGIWAFF. The CDR3 DNA is TGCAGCGCCTGGACAGGAATTTGGGCTTTCTTT.

The chain uses TRBV19 and TRBJ2-7; the D is unclear. Germline values: CDR1 LNHDA, CDR2 SQIVND (reference sequence). The CDR3 is made up of 11 amino acids. Trimming took 3 bases from V and 6 from J, leaving 6 bases between them. The CDR3 spells CASSIAAEQYF. In nucleotides, the CDR3 is TGTGCCAGTAGTATTGCGGCCGAGCAGTACTTC.

The rearrangement uses TRBV5-6 and TRBJ1-6; possibly TRBD1 for D (5 bases). Trimming shortened V by 0 bases and J by 7 bases, and 11 bases separated the two germline ends. The CDR3 extends over 15 amino acids. The V gene's germline CDR1 is SGHDT and CDR2 YYEEEE. DNA of the CDR3: TGTGCCAGCAGCTTGGTAAGGGGCGCGAATTCACCCCTCCACTTT. This gives the protein CASSLVRGANSPLHF.

The V gene is TRBV7-9, the J gene TRBJ2-7; D is undetermined. Germline V gene lookup returns CDR1 SEHNR and CDR2 FQNEAQ (reference sequence). V lost 1 base to trimming and J lost 3 bases, with 7 bases between them. This CDR3 comprises 13 residues. The CDR3 DNA reads TGTGCCAGCAGCTTAGGGTCTGTCTACGAGCAGTACTTC. Its translation is CASSLGSVYEQYF. Full variable domain (remainder filled in from reference TRBV7-9 and TRBJ2-7): DTGVSQNPRHKITKRGQNVTFRCDPISEHNRLYWYRQTLGQGPEFLTYFQNEAQLEKSRLLSDRFSAERPKGSFSTLEIQRTEQGDSAMYLCASSLGSVYEQYFGPGTRLTVT.

As regards this clonotype: The germline gene is not matched at one end of the junction; a read error may be the cause. The V and J genes are TRBV20-1 and TRBJ1-1, with D unresolved. The CDR3 runs to 14 residues. Germline V CDR1 and CDR2: DFQATT, SNEGSKA (reference sequence). Here the CDR3 DNA reads TGCAGTGCTATCCTCAGGACGGTGAACACTGGAGCTTTCTTT. This codes for CSAILRTVNTGAFF.

This clonotype has only a few counts. The chain has TRBV2 and TRBJ2-7; no clear D. V was clipped by 7 bases and J by 3 bases, with 7 bases between them. The V gene's germline CDR1 is SNHLY and CDR2 FYNNEI. CDR3 length: 11 residues. CDR3 DNA sequence: TGTGCCAGCAAACCTAACTACGAGCAGTACTTC. Amino acid sequence: CASKPNYEQYF.

This clonotype showed up many times. The chain links TRBV29-1 to TRBJ2-5, with D perhaps TRBD2 (5 bases). CDR3 length equals 14 residues. Per the germline V gene, CDR1 is SQVTM and CDR2 is ANQGSEA. V was shortened by 4 bases and J by 5 bases, with 17 bases between the two germline ends. CDR3 region: CSVVGRSRAETQYF. CDR3 coding DNA: TGCAGCGTTGTAGGCAGGTCGAGGGCGGAGACCCAGTACTTC.

The V and J genes are TRBV2 and TRBJ1-1, with D uncertain. The germline V gene encodes CDR1 SNHLY and CDR2 FYNNEI. V lost 5 bases, J lost 8 bases, and 15 bases lay in between. The CDR3 has 13 residues. In DNA form, the CDR3 reads TGTGCCAGCAGTTTAGGACCCCCCCAAGAAGCTTTCTTT. Translated, it gives CASSLGPPQEAFF.

The chain recombines TRBV11-2 with TRBJ2-3; 8 bases fit TRBD2. J was trimmed by 1 base and V by 3 bases; bases with no gene match: 3. This CDR3 contains 15 residues. Germline loops: CDR1 SGHAT, CDR2 FQNNGV. The CDR3 sequence: CASSFYSGGTDTQYF. The CDR3 nucleotides read TGTGCCAGCAGCTTCTATAGCGGGGGCACAGATACGCAGTATTTT.

This chain connects TRBV6-1 to TRBJ1-4; 7 bases fit TRBD1. The CDR3 is made up of 16 amino acids. Per germline, CDR1 MNHNS and CDR2 SASEGT. Unmatched junction bases numbered 7, after V lost 6 bases and J lost 0 bases. In DNA, the CDR3 is TGTGCCAGCAGCCATGGGACAGTGTCAACTAATGAAAAACTGTTTTTT. The encoded protein is CASSHGTVSTNEKLFF.

There are many counts of this clonotype. This chain uses TRBV6-5 with TRBJ1-2; D is ambiguous. CDR1 MNHEY and CDR2 SVGAGI come from the germline V gene. The germline V and J ends were trimmed by 5 bases and 7 bases, with 8 bases remaining between them. The CDR3 loop spans 11 amino acids. In DNA, the CDR3 is TGTGCCAGCAGTAAGGACGGTGGCTACACCTTC. It translates to CASSKDGGYTF.

CDR3 residues: CASSKGGAFSDTQYF. In DNA, the CDR3 is TGTGCCAGCAGTAAAGGGGGGGCATTCTCAGATACGCAGTATTTT. This sequence joins TRBV11-2 and TRBJ2-3; maybe TRBD2 (7 bases). The germline CDR1 and CDR2 sequences are SGHAT and FQNNGV. This CDR3 has 15 residues. V lost 6 bases to trimming and J lost 4 bases, with 17 bases between them.

This clonotype was observed a few times. The J gene is TRBJ2-5, the V gene TRBV7-3; D possibly uses TRBD1 or TRBD2 (6 bases each). Trimming shortened V by 5 bases and J by 3 bases, and 16 bases separated the two germline ends. The CDR3 runs 15 residues. Germline CDR1 is SGHTA and CDR2 is FQGTGA. CDR3 nucleotide sequence: TGTGCCAGCAGCAAAAGGGGGGCGGCGGAAGAGACCCAGTACTTC. Translation gives CASSKRGAAEETQYF.

The sample holds a few counts of this clonotype. The chain couples TRBV6-5 to TRBJ2-5; maybe TRBD1 (5 bases). Germline V gene data show CDR1 as MNHEY and CDR2 as SVGAGI. The CDR3 covers 11 residues. Trimming left V 7 bases short and J 5 bases short, with 8 bases between. CDR3 region: CASKRGETQYF. The CDR3 DNA reads as TGTGCCAGCAAAAGGGGCGAGACCCAGTACTTC.

V is TRBV24-1 and J is TRBJ1-1; D not certain. Germline-derived CDR1 and CDR2 are KGHDR and SFDVKD. Trimming removed 12 bases at V and 0 bases at J, with 13 bases between. The CDR3 covers 13 residues. This CDR3 is CASMFIMNTEAFF. CDR3 DNA: TGTGCCTCCATGTTCATCATGAACACTGAAGCTTTCTTT.

Regarding this clonotype: A read error may be the cause here, since a much bigger clone is one base away. V is TRBV4-3 and J is TRBJ1-2, with 9 bases aligning to TRBD1. The CDR3 has 15 residues. In germline, CDR1 is LGHNA, CDR2 YSLEER. The CDR3 loop is CASNQFYRDRARYTF. CDR3 coding DNA: TGCGCCAGCAACCAATTCTACCGGGACAGGGCCCGCTACACCTTC.

This clonotype was found many times. The chain uses TRBV4-3 and TRBJ1-2, with unresolved D. This CDR3 contains 13 residues. Germline-derived CDR1 and CDR2 are LGHNA and YSLEER. Trimming pared 1 base from V and 4 bases from J, leaving 7 bases between. CDR3 in DNA: TGCGCCAGCAGCCAAGGCCGAAGCTATGGCTACACCTTC. Translation: CASSQGRSYGYTF.

This clonotype turned up a few times. The rearrangement links TRBV2 to TRBJ1-6, with 10 bases fitting TRBD1. V lost 4 bases to trimming and J lost 6 bases; unmatched junction nucleotides: 6. Germline CDR1 and CDR2: SNHLY and FYNNEI. The length of the CDR3 is 16 residues. The CDR3 reads CASSGSGTGVNSPLHF. The CDR3 nucleotides are TGTGCCAGCAGTGGTTCCGGGACAGGGGTTAATTCACCCCTCCACTTT.

This sequence joins TRBV19 and TRBJ2-1, with 10 positions matching TRBD2. Germline CDR1 reads LNHDA; CDR2 reads SQIVND (reference sequence). CDR3 length equals 15 residues. Trimming took 6 bases from V and 9 from J; bases not matched to a gene: 11. The CDR3 nucleotides are TGTGCCAGTAGCCCACTAGCGGGGACTGCAGCTGAGCAGTTCTTC. Translated, it gives CASSPLAGTAAEQFF.

The chain employs TRBV12-3 or TRBV12-4 and TRBJ1-3; D is perhaps TRBD1 (5 bases). This CDR3 has 18 residues. V was pared by 3 bases and J by 2 bases, with 20 bases between. In nucleotides, the CDR3 is TGTGCCAGCAGTTTTCATGCGGGCCAGGGCATAGCTGGAAACACCATATATTTT. Protein sequence: CASSFHAGQGIAGNTIYF.

This clonotype was recorded once. J is TRBJ2-1 and V is TRBV2; D possibly corresponds to TRBD2 (6 bases). The CDR3 extends over 16 amino acids. Looked up from germline, CDR1 is SNHLY and CDR2 is FYNNEI. Trimming took off 2 bases at V and 2 bases at J, with 13 bases between the two ends. DNA for the CDR3: TGTGCCAGCAGTGAACGCGGGCGGGAAACCTACAATGAGCAGTTCTTC. This translates into CASSERGRETYNEQFF.

In regard to this clonotype: This may arise from a read error, as a much more abundant clone is one base away. This chain uses TRBV20-1 with TRBJ2-7; 12 bases line up with TRBD2. The V and J ends lost 6 bases and 2 bases, in that order; junction bases with no gene match: 2. The CDR3 contains 13 residues. Looked up from germline, CDR1 is DFQATT and CDR2 is SNEGSKA (reference sequence). CDR3 DNA: TGCAGTGCCGGACTAGCGGGGCCCTACGAGCAGTACTTC. Translating it yields CSAGLAGPYEQYF.

V usage is TRBV4-1 and J usage is TRBJ2-7; 8 positions agree with TRBD2. CDR1 is MGHRA, CDR2 YSYEKL, per germline. V lost 1 base to trimming and J lost 2 bases; unmatched junction nucleotides: 4. There are 15 residues in the CDR3. The CDR3 loop reads CASSQAGGVAYEQYF. In nucleotides, the CDR3 is TGCGCCAGCAGCCAAGCGGGAGGGGTTGCCTACGAGCAGTACTTC.

This chain connects TRBV7-8 to TRBJ2-5, with D possibly matching TRBD2 (5 bases). In germline, CDR1 is SGHVS, CDR2 FQNEAQ. The CDR3 has 16 residues. The V end was cut by 6 bases, the J end by 8 bases, with 25 bases between. The CDR3 coding sequence is TGTGCCAGCAGACCTAGTTCCCGGGAATCGAAGAGAACCCAGTACTTC. It translates to CASRPSSRESKRTQYF.

This clonotype was seen a single time. Since no conserved phenylalanine or tryptophan closes the CDR3, a read error is the likely cause. The chain combines TRBV20-1 with TRBJ2-5, with 10 bases matching TRBD2. Germline CDR1 DFQATT, CDR2 SNEGSKA (reference sequence). This CDR3 is built from 13 residues. J was trimmed by 3 bases and V by 7 bases; bases with no gene match: 5. The CDR3 region has the DNA TGCAGTGGAACTAGCGGGGAAAAAGAGACCCAGTACTCC. Translation: CSGTSGEKETQYS.

Regarding this clonotype: Possible read error: a much larger clone is one base away. J is TRBJ2-7 and V is TRBV10-3; 11 bases align to TRBD2. The CDR3 has 15 amino acids. CDR1 is ENHRY, CDR2 SYGVKD, per germline. This chain's CDR3 is CAISAGTSGSYGQYF. DNA of the CDR3: TGTGCCATCAGCGCCGGGACTAGCGGATCCTACGGGCAGTACTTC.